This is a list of T cell receptor beta chains from one sample in a study of cytomegalovirus exposure and HLA in healthy donors. Assay used: immunoSEQ multiplex PCR; TCRdb lists only in-frame clones, some missing. The table records approximately 91,000 clones, more than 65% of them present only once. Sequenced sample: PBMCs. These receptors were taken from a human donor in good health. CDR3s leave out the opening cysteine and the closing phenylalanine or tryptophan. Size values are once, few and many counts, or a class for expanded clones, and some rows have none.

cdr3_aa	clone_size	v_call
ASSASTTGLDSEAF	-	TRBV2
ASSERVWGQGSFGEKLF	-	TRBV6-1
ASSIPTGTYNEQF	-	TRBV19
ASSEQTSGGYEQY	-	TRBV6-1
ASSVRDRGYEQY	-	TRBV4-1
ASSSQTGTLYGYT	-	TRBV27
ASSLVQGANTGELF	-	TRBV5-1
ASSYTPSGPYEQY	few	TRBV6-5
ASSFRLAGGADTQY	-	TRBV5-1
ASSEGTGTLGQPQH	-	TRBV6-1
ASSPEIGYT	-	TRBV7-9
ASSKRREGYEQY	-	TRBV21-1
ASSFTGGRDYGYT	once	TRBV7-2
ASSFSTENSPLH	-	TRBV11-2
ASSYSGGAPNEQF	once	TRBV11-3
ASSLAGTSGTGYEQY	few	TRBV5-1
ASSPGQGPRQPQH	once	TRBV5-8
ASSLSQGAWETQY	-	TRBV7-3
ASSKDEFLPFYGYT	-	TRBV21-1
ASSRNPGATNEKLF	-	TRBV19
ASSGQGRHEQY	-	TRBV5-6
ASRRGQASYEQY	-	TRBV2
ASSPTGGREEQY	-	TRBV6-5
ASSLATSGSGETQY	-	TRBV7-2